Listed here is a single T cell receptor (beta chain). As yet, its antigen is unknown. The data were obtained in a study of beta chain features in type 1 diabetes. Central memory, naive, regulatory and stem cell-like memory CD4+ cells were sorted by CD45RO/CCR7/CD25/CD127/CD95/CD27. Points from the study as a whole: Any HLA effect on TCRB rearrangement was left unresolved by small sub-analyses. Shortening of TCRB CDR3s, moderate but significant, appeared in all four CD4+ subsets of Type 1 diabetes patients.

Expressed TCRB transcripts were sequenced after all isolated RNA was converted to cDNA. The data were produced by immunoSEQ multiplex PCR, yet TCRdb's version contains in-frame clones alone and is incomplete. The sample includes under 70,000 clones, about three fifths of them seen just once. Specimen: stem cell memory CD4+ T cells from blood. The receptor was derived from a woman in her twenties or thirties with type 1 diabetes.

The CDR3 DNA is TGTGCCAGCAGTTACTCGACTAGCGGGAGGGCCTTGCAGTTCTTC. Translation: CASSYSTSGRALQFF. This sequence joins TRBV6-5 and TRBJ2-1, with TRBD2 identical over 14 bases. Germline lookup yields CDR1 MNHEY and CDR2 SVGAGI. The CDR3 has 15 residues. The ends lost 0 bases at V and 12 bases at J; junction bases unmatched: 4.